The clone carrying this T cell receptor beta chain was recorded a few times. V shed 5 bases and J 5 bases; nucleotides not matched to a gene: 3. This CDR3 spans 13 amino acids. CDR1 and CDR2 (germline): MRHNA, SNTAGT. These data originate in a study of blood T cell repertoires in COVID-19. Study background: COVID-19 samples collected from the United States, Italy and Spain covered acute and convalescent phases. PBMCs, B-cell-depleted T cells, or T cells provided the cDNA or gDNA that made up the material.

Original analysis: Nucleated cell number was recorded as an estimate derived from reference gene primer amplification. Only in-frame clones appear in the TCRdb table, and some are missing; sequencing was by immunoSEQ multiplex PCR. From that table come the V and J calls and clone size; the DNA was used to work out D and trimming. Of roughly 30,000 clones detected, around 87% appear once; the ten largest clones hold approximately 5.9%. The sequence derives from a human donor in a cohort sampled during active COVID-19. The gene calls are TRBV6-4 and TRBJ2-1; 7 nucleotides match TRBD2. Sequenced input: peripheral blood. The DNA of the CDR3 is TGTGCCAGCAGTCCTCGGGGGGACAATGAGCAGTTCTTC. Residues: CASSPRGDNEQFF.